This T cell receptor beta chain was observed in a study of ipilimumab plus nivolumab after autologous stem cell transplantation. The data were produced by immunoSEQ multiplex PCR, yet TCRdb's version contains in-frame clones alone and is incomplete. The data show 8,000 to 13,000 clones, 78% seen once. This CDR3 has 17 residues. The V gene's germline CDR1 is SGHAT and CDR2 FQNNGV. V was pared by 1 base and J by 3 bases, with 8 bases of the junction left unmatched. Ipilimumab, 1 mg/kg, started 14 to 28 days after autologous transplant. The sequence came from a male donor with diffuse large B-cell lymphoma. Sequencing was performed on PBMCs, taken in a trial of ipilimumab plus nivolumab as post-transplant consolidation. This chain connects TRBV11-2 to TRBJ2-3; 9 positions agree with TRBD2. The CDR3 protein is CASSLGLAGGRTDTQYF. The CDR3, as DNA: TGTGCCAGCAGCTTAGGACTGGCGGGGGGGCGTACAGATACGCAGTATTTT.